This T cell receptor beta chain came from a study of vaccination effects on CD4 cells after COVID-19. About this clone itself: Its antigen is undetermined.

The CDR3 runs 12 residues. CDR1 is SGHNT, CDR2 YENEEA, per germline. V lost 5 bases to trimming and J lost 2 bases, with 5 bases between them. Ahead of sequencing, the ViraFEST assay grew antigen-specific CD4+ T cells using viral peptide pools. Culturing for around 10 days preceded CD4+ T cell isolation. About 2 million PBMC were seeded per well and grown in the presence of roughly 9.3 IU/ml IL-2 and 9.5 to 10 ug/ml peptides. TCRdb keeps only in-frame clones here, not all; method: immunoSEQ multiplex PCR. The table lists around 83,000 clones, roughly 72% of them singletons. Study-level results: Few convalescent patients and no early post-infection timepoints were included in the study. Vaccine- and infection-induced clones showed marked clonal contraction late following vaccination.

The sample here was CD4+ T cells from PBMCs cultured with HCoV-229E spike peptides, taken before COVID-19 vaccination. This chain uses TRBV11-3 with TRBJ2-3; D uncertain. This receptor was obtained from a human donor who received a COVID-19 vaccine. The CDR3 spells CASSQSTDTQYF. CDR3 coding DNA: TGTGCCAGCAGCCAGTCCACAGATACGCAGTATTTT.